These 16 T cell receptor beta chains originate from one sample sequenced in a study of blood T cells in healthy people across ages. A sample-barcoded 5' primer and a J-beta primer mix were used in a second PCR of roughly 6 to 12 cycles. TCRdb re-derived calls from the 5' RACE reads in MiXCR, one entry per CDR3 protein. The sample includes 700,000 to 850,000 distinct CDR3 sequences, about 48% of them seen just once. The sequencing sample was made of blood. Receptor source: a man of 80 years or more in good health.

This chain connects TRBV20-1 to TRBJ1-6; the match to TRBD1 covers 10 bases. There are 13 residues in the CDR3. Germline-derived CDR1 and CDR2 are DFQATT and SNEGSKA (reference sequence). Written as DNA, the CDR3 is TGCAAGATCCAGGGACAGGGGAATTCACCCCTCCACTTT. It codes for CKIQGQGNSPLHF.

This chain joins TRBV25-1 and TRBJ2-7; possible D gene TRBD2, 5 bases. The CDR3 length is 13 residues. CDR1 and CDR2 (germline): MGHDK, SYGVNS. Trimming stripped 4 bases from V and 1 base from J, with 8 bases between. The DNA for the CDR3 is TGTGCCAGCAGTGCCGGGGAGTCCTACGAGCAGTACTTC. Translating gives CASSAGESYEQYF.

This chain uses TRBV6-2 or TRBV6-3 with TRBJ2-4; possibly TRBD1 for D (6 bases). The DNA end is a closer match to TRBJ2-7, so the J assignment may be wrong. The CDR3 consists of 16 residues. Germline CDR1 MNHEY, CDR2 SVGEGT. CDR3 region: CASSFLRAGVSYEQYF. The DNA of the CDR3 is TGTGCCAGCAGCTTCCTTCGGGCAGGGGTTTCCTACGAGCAGTACTTC.

The chain carries TRBV2 and TRBJ2-7; no clear D. Per germline, CDR1 SNHLY and CDR2 FYNNEI. There are 12 residues in the CDR3. V was trimmed by 7 bases and J by 2 bases, leaving 9 bases between them. CDR3 residues: CASKVDPYEQYF. The CDR3 region has the DNA TGTGCCAGCAAAGTTGACCCCTACGAGCAGTACTTC.

The chain links TRBV2 to TRBJ2-1; unclear D gene. In germline, CDR1 is SNHLY, CDR2 FYNNEI. The ends were cut back, 1 base at V and 9 bases at J, with 4 bases in the middle. The CDR3 contains 11 residues. Here the CDR3 DNA reads TGTGCCAGCAGTGAAGGTGGTGAGCAGTTCTTC. This encodes CASSEGGEQFF.

With respect to this clonotype: The junction departs from germline at one end; a sequencing error may be responsible. V and J are TRBV2 and TRBJ1-5; the D gene is possibly TRBD1 (5 bases). CDR3 length equals 15 residues. Germline loops: CDR1 SNHLY, CDR2 FYNNEI. The CDR3 spells CASGETAGGNQPQHF. The CDR3, as DNA: TGTGCCAGCGGTGAGACGGCGGGGGGCAATCAGCCCCAGCATTTT.

The chain recombines TRBV12-3 or TRBV12-4 with TRBJ2-3; no firm D call. V shed 3 bases and J shed 2 bases, with 15 bases lying between them. This CDR3 is built from 16 residues. The CDR3: CASSLFATRPTDTQYF. The CDR3 DNA sequence: TGTGCCAGCAGTTTGTTCGCGACTCGACCCACAGATACGCAGTATTTT.

V gene TRBV14 combines with J gene TRBJ1-6, with D possibly matching TRBD1 (5 bases). Germline CDR1 and CDR2: SGHDN and FVKESK. This CDR3 has 14 amino acids. The V and J ends lost 0 bases and 10 bases respectively, with 10 bases between them. The CDR3 nucleotides read TGTGCCAGCAGCCAAGAGGGGCGGGTCTCACCCCTCCACTTT. Residues: CASSQEGRVSPLHF.

The J gene is TRBJ2-3, the V gene TRBV6-5; the match to TRBD2 covers 8 bases. V lost 5 bases to trimming and J lost 0 bases; unmatched junction nucleotides: 4. The CDR3 covers 15 residues. Germline CDR1 MNHEY, CDR2 SVGAGI. Written as DNA, the CDR3 is TGTGCCAGCAGTCTTAGCGGGACTAGCACAGATACGCAGTATTTT. This sequence encodes CASSLSGTSTDTQYF.

The rearrangement links TRBV5-5 to TRBJ2-7; D gene unclear. Germline V lookup: CDR1 SGHKS, CDR2 YYEKEE (reference sequence). With 3 bases removed from V and 2 bases from J, the gap between germline ends came to 6 bases. This CDR3 contains 12 residues. In DNA, the CDR3 is TGTGCCAGCAGCTCACCGGCCTACGAGCAGTACTTC. Encoded protein: CASSSPAYEQYF.

In this sample, this clonotype turned up once. V gene TRBV18 combines with J gene TRBJ1-5, with 8 positions matching TRBD1. V gave up 2 bases and J gave up 7 bases; unmatched junction bases: 7. The V gene's germline CDR1 is KGHSH and CDR2 LQKENI. This CDR3 is 15 amino acids long. The CDR3: CASSPMTGVRQPQHF. The DNA of the CDR3 is TGTGCCAGCTCACCAATGACAGGGGTCCGGCAGCCCCAGCATTTT.

This clonotype appeared a few times. The chain carries TRBV12-3 or TRBV12-4 and TRBJ1-2; 8 nucleotides match TRBD1. This CDR3 region has 13 residues. Losses at the gene ends were 7 bases for V and 4 bases for J; bases not matched to a gene: 5. The CDR3 loop is CASTPGTGYGYTF. The CDR3 region has the DNA TGTGCCAGCACTCCAGGGACAGGCTATGGCTACACCTTC.

This clonotype was seen a handful of times. V and J are TRBV5-1 and TRBJ2-1; 10 nucleotides agree with TRBD2. After removal of 1 base from V and 6 bases from J, the junction contained 7 bases not matched to a gene. Germline-derived CDR1 and CDR2 are SGHRS and YFSETQ. This CDR3 region has 16 residues. CDR3 coding DNA: TGCGCCAGCAGCTTGACGAGTCTAGCGGGAGCCAATGAGCAGTTCTTC. The encoded protein is CASSLTSLAGANEQFF.

The table lists this clonotype with a few counts. The chain employs TRBV12-3 or TRBV12-4 and TRBJ2-5; D is perhaps TRBD2 (6 bases). The CDR3 has 15 amino acids. The germline V and J ends were trimmed by 5 bases and 4 bases, with 17 bases remaining between them. CDR3 nucleotide sequence: TGTGCCAGCAGTCTTCCGGGACTCGGGGTAGAGACCCAGTACTTC. Translation: CASSLPGLGVETQYF.

A single count supports this clonotype. The chain uses TRBV15 and TRBJ2-3, with TRBD2 matching over 14 bases. This CDR3 region has 17 residues. Looked up from germline, CDR1 is LNHNV and CDR2 is YYDKDF (reference sequence). Unmatched junction bases numbered 4, after V lost 1 base and J lost 4 bases. The CDR3 sequence is CATSRVGTSGSADTQYF. The CDR3 DNA is TGTGCCACCAGCAGAGTTGGGACTAGCGGGAGCGCAGATACGCAGTATTTT.

To note about this clonotype: At one end, the junction sequence differs from germline, possibly due to a read error. This chain connects TRBV10-1 to TRBJ2-1; TRBD1 matches at 9 bases. Germline CDR1 is WNHNN and CDR2 is SYGVQD (reference sequence). The CDR3 length is 15 residues. As DNA, the CDR3 is TGCGCCAGCAGTGGGACAGGGGACTCCTACAGTGAGCAGTTCTTC. Its protein product is CASSGTGDSYSEQFF.